Below are 10 T cell receptor beta chains sequenced from a single sample in a study of blood T cell repertoires in COVID-19. Sequencing used immunoSEQ multiplex PCR; TCRdb keeps in-frame clones, though not all of them. The sample comprises 400,000 to 450,000 clones, about 90% of which are singletons, and roughly 0.87% rests with the top ten. Sequenced input: peripheral blood. The origin of the receptors is a man aged 18-30 years with COVID-19, enrolled during active disease.

The chain uses TRBV5-1 and TRBJ1-1; the D gene is possibly TRBD1 (6 bases). V lost 5 bases and J lost 2, with 13 bases in between. CDR1 and CDR2 from the germline V gene are SGHRS and YFSETQ. This CDR3 is 14 amino acids long. The CDR3 region is CASRRLDSNTEAFF. The DNA for the CDR3 is TGCGCCAGCAGACGACTGGACAGCAACACTGAAGCTTTCTTT. The entire variable domain, with the rest obtained from reference TRBV5-1 and TRBJ1-1, is as follows: KAGVTQTPRYLIKTRGQQVTLSCSPISGHRSVSWYQQTPGQGLQFLFEYFSETQRNKGNFPGRFSGRQFSNSRSEMNVSTLELGDSALYLCASRRLDSNTEAFFGQGTRLTVV.

The sample holds one count of this clone. The rearrangement joins TRBV5-1 to TRBJ1-2; 11 nucleotides line up with TRBD1. This CDR3 has 15 residues. Per germline, CDR1 SGHRS and CDR2 YFSETQ. After removal of 4 bases from V and 7 bases from J, the junction contained 9 bases not matched to a gene. The CDR3 DNA sequence: TGCGCCAGCAGCAATTCTGGACAGGGGGCAGGTGGCTACACCTTC. Translated, it gives CASSNSGQGAGGYTF.

Points on this clone: This sample also contains other DNA sequences that code for the same CDR3. The rearrangement uses TRBV7-9 and TRBJ1-5, with D possibly being TRBD1 (5 bases). With 3 bases removed from V and 7 bases from J, the gap between germline ends came to 10 bases. Germline assignment: CDR1 SEHNR and CDR2 FQNEAQ (reference sequence). The length of the CDR3 is 13 residues. The CDR3 spells CASSLPGDQPQHF. The CDR3 nucleotides are TGTGCCAGCAGCTTGCCGGGGGACCAGCCCCAGCATTTT.

The chain is built from TRBV3-1 (or the pseudogene TRBV3-2) and TRBJ2-2; a possible D gene is TRBD1 (6 bases). CDR3 length equals 14 residues. The V end was cut by 4 bases, the J end by 8 bases, with 14 bases between. Germline V gene lookup returns CDR1 LGHDT and CDR2 YNNKEL (reference sequence). DNA of the CDR3: TGTGCCAGCAGCCGTCAGGGGAGTAAGGGGGAGCTGTTTTTT. The encoded protein is CASSRQGSKGELFF.

CDR3 protein: CASSIDNANSPLHF. The CDR3 DNA sequence: TGTGCCAGCTCCATCGACAATGCCAATTCACCCCTCCACTTT. This chain links TRBV18 with TRBJ1-6; D ambiguous. The CDR3 consists of 14 residues. Germline assignment: CDR1 KGHSH and CDR2 LQKENI. The V end lost 6 bases, the J end lost 7 bases, and 13 bases lay between the germline ends.

The rearrangement links TRBV5-1 to TRBJ2-2; 9 bases are a match to TRBD1. The V gene end was trimmed by 2 bases and the J gene end by 3 bases; junction bases not matched to a gene: 2. The germline CDR1 and CDR2 sequences are SGHRS and YFSETQ. CDR3 length: 15 residues. The CDR3 here is CASSLQGADTGELFF. The DNA for the CDR3 is TGCGCCAGCAGCTTACAGGGGGCGGACACCGGGGAGCTGTTTTTT.

The CDR3 nucleotides are TGTGCCAGCAGCCAAGTAGGGGTTTTGAACACTGAAGCTTTCTTT. It encodes CASSQVGVLNTEAFF. The rearrangement joins TRBV4-2 to TRBJ1-1; D is possibly TRBD1 (5 bases). The CDR3 sequence is 15 residues long. CDR1 is LGHNA, CDR2 YNFKEQ, per germline. The V end was cut by 1 base, the J end by 0 bases, with 9 bases between.

The V call is TRBV2, the J call TRBJ2-4; tentative D call: TRBD2 (5 bases). V shed 5 bases and J shed 9 bases, with 17 bases lying between them. From germline, CDR1 is SNHLY and CDR2 FYNNEI. The CDR3 consists of 14 residues. The CDR3 protein is CASSRNPGEGIQYF. CDR3 nucleotide sequence: TGTGCCAGCAGTCGTAATCCCGGGGAAGGCATTCAGTACTTC. Filled out from reference TRBV2 and TRBJ2-4, the complete variable domain reads EPEVTQTPSHQVTQMGQEVILRCVPISNHLYFYWYRQILGQKVEFLVSFYNNEISEKSEIFDDQFSVERPDGSNFTLKIRSTKLEDSAMYFCASSRNPGEGIQYFGAGTRLSVL.

The rearrangement joins TRBV6-2 or TRBV6-3 to TRBJ1-1; D unclear. The CDR3 totals 12 residues. V was clipped by 2 bases and J by 4 bases, with 5 bases between them. CDR1 is MNHEY and CDR2 is SVGEGT in the germline V gene. This chain's CDR3 is CASSYTGTEAFF. CDR3 nucleotides: TGTGCCAGCAGTTACACGGGCACTGAAGCTTTCTTT.

The chain carries TRBV2 and TRBJ1-4; 7 positions match TRBD1. Germline CDR1 and CDR2: SNHLY and FYNNEI. After removal of 6 bases from V and 6 bases from J, the junction contained 7 bases not matched to a gene. CDR3 size: 14 residues. CDR3 residues: CASSQQGSDEKLFF. In DNA, the CDR3 is TGTGCCAGCAGCCAACAGGGGAGTGATGAAAAACTGTTTTTT.